The 23 T cell receptor beta chains in this list originate from one sample, sequenced in a study of blood T cell repertoires in COVID-19. Data came from immunoSEQ multiplex PCR; TCRdb stores just in-frame clones and leaves some out. Counted here are about 410,000 clones, roughly 90% occurring once; the ten biggest clones make up over 1.3%. Sequenced: peripheral blood. The receptors shown here come from a woman aged 30 to 39 with active or convalescent COVID-19.

This clone was detected only a few times. The rearrangement links TRBV7-2 to TRBJ1-2; D gene unclear. This CDR3 comprises 14 residues. Trimming pared 2 bases from V and 8 bases from J, leaving 15 bases between. Germline CDR1 SGHTA, CDR2 FQGNSA. The DNA for the CDR3 is TGTGCCAGCAGCTTATCGGGAGACGCGGTGGGCTACACCTTC. Residues: CASSLSGDAVGYTF.

The chain combines TRBV25-1 with TRBJ2-1; possibly TRBD2 for D (5 bases). Per the germline V gene, CDR1 is MGHDK and CDR2 is SYGVNS. The CDR3 length is 14 residues. V lost 4 bases and J lost 6, with 13 bases in between. The CDR3 sequence is CASSVAGKSNEQFF. CDR3 DNA sequence: TGTGCCAGCAGTGTTGCCGGGAAGAGCAATGAGCAGTTCTTC.

This chain joins TRBV24-1 and TRBJ2-3; 7 bases match TRBD1. Germline values: CDR1 KGHDR, CDR2 SFDVKD. The length of the CDR3 is 15 residues. With 4 bases clipped from V and 6 bases from J, the junction kept 9 bases outside the gene matches. For the CDR3, the DNA is TGTGCCACCAGTGACCCCAGAGGGGGCGGCGATACGCAGTATTTT. It codes for CATSDPRGGGDTQYF.

This rearrangement joins TRBV2 to TRBJ1-5; D not resolved. The CDR3 extends over 14 amino acids. The V and J ends lost 6 bases and 0 bases respectively, with 9 bases between them. Germline CDR1 SNHLY, CDR2 FYNNEI. In DNA form, the CDR3 reads TGTGCCAGCAGAGAGGGAAATAGCAATCAGCCCCAGCATTTT. This sequence encodes CASREGNSNQPQHF.

The chain uses TRBV19 and TRBJ1-2; weak D call: TRBD1 (5 bases). In germline, CDR1 is LNHDA, CDR2 SQIVND (reference sequence). V lost 1 base and J 4 bases, leaving 13 bases between the germline ends. The CDR3 spans 15 residues. CDR3 coding DNA: TGTGCCAGTAGTATAGCAGGAGGGGAAAGCTATGGCTACACCTTC. Protein: CASSIAGGESYGYTF.

The chain carries TRBV14 and TRBJ1-1, with a possible D match to TRBD1 (5 bases). The germline gives CDR1 SGHDN, CDR2 FVKESK. Trimming took 1 base from V and 3 from J, leaving 12 bases between them. The length of the CDR3 is 15 residues. The CDR3 region has the DNA TGTGCCAGCAGCCAAGTTGCTGGGGCTCACACTGAAGCTTTCTTT. Encoded protein: CASSQVAGAHTEAFF.

This chain connects TRBV5-4 to TRBJ1-2; the D is unclear. In germline, CDR1 is SGHNT, CDR2 YYREEE (reference sequence). The CDR3 totals 14 residues. Trimming removed 0 bases at V and 5 bases at J, with 11 bases between. DNA for the CDR3: TGTGCCAGCAGCTTGGGGCAGGAAGGTTATGGCTACACCTTC. It encodes CASSLGQEGYGYTF. Complete variable domain (other parts from reference TRBV5-4 and TRBJ1-2): ETGVTQSPTHLIKTRGQQVTLRCSSQSGHNTVSWYQQALGQGPQFIFQYYREEENGRGNFPPRFSGLQFPNYSSELNVNALELDDSALYLCASSLGQEGYGYTFGSGTRLTVV.

The V and J genes are TRBV5-1 and TRBJ1-1, with no clear D. Germline lookup yields CDR1 SGHRS and CDR2 YFSETQ. Deletions cut 0 bases from V and 4 bases from J, with 13 bases between. The CDR3 has 15 amino acids. The DNA for the CDR3 is TGCGCCAGCAGCTTGGGGGAGAGGGCAGGCACTGAAGCTTTCTTT. This encodes CASSLGERAGTEAFF.

The CDR3 coding sequence is TGTGCCTGGAGTGGGACTCAGGTTTATAGCAATCAGCCCCAGCATTTT. Amino acids: CAWSGTQVYSNQPQHF. This chain links TRBV30 with TRBJ1-5, with D unclear. The CDR3 is 16 amino acids. The V and J ends lost 1 base and 0 bases respectively, with 13 bases between them. CDR1 is GTSNPN, CDR2 SVGIG, per germline (reference sequence).

The V gene is TRBV30, the J gene TRBJ2-7; the match to TRBD2 covers 11 bases. The CDR3 extends over 15 amino acids. With V trimmed by 4 bases and J by 1 base, 6 bases remained unmatched. Germline V lookup: CDR1 GTSNPN, CDR2 SVGIG (reference sequence). CDR3 in amino acids: CAWKSLAGDSYEQYF. CDR3 nucleotides: TGTGCCTGGAAGTCACTAGCGGGAGATTCCTACGAGCAGTACTTC.

This rearrangement joins TRBV13 to TRBJ2-2; D is ambiguous. The CDR3 length is 14 residues. The germline V and J ends were trimmed by 3 bases and 1 base, with 6 bases remaining between them. Germline assignment: CDR1 PRHDT and CDR2 FYEKMQ (reference sequence). CDR3 amino acids: CASSFGGNTGELFF. In DNA, the CDR3 is TGTGCCAGCAGCTTCGGCGGGAACACCGGGGAGCTGTTTTTT.

The J gene is TRBJ1-2, the V gene TRBV27, with unresolved D. The V end was cut by 3 bases, the J end by 3 bases, with 8 bases between. The CDR3 runs 13 residues. Germline V gene data show CDR1 as MNHEY and CDR2 as SMNVEV (reference sequence). The CDR3 DNA reads TGTGCCAGCAGTTTTGGGAGATACTATGGCTACACCTTC. It encodes CASSFGRYYGYTF.

The chain uses TRBV5-8 and TRBJ1-1; tentatively, D is TRBD1 (5 bases). Germline-derived CDR1 and CDR2 are SGHTS and YDEGEE. Trimming stripped 5 bases from V and 3 bases from J, with 11 bases between. This CDR3 is 13 amino acids long. The DNA for the CDR3 is TGTGCCAGCAGTTCTCCAGGGTACACTGAAGCTTTCTTT. Translated: CASSSPGYTEAFF.

The CDR3 loop reads CASAPQANYEQYF. CDR3 DNA: TGCGCCAGCGCGCCACAGGCCAACTACGAGCAGTACTTC. V usage is TRBV5-1 and J usage is TRBJ2-7, with D possibly TRBD1 on 5 matching bases. Germline CDR1 reads SGHRS; CDR2 reads YFSETQ. Trimming removed 7 bases from V and 3 bases from J, with 14 bases in between. The CDR3 extends over 13 amino acids.

CDR3 sequence (DNA): TGTGCCAGCACGACAGCCACTGAAGCTTTCTTT. Translation gives CASTTATEAFF. The rearrangement joins TRBV6-6 to TRBJ1-1, with D tentatively TRBD1 (5 bases). Per the germline V gene, CDR1 is MNHNY and CDR2 is SVGAGI (reference sequence). Trimming took off 7 bases at V and 4 bases at J, with 7 bases between the two ends. The CDR3 has 11 residues.

The rearrangement joins TRBV4-2 to TRBJ2-3; TRBD2 aligns across 10 bases. V was pared by 0 bases and J by 4 bases, with 4 bases of the junction left unmatched. The CDR3 is made up of 16 amino acids. Germline assignment: CDR1 LGHNA and CDR2 YNFKEQ. CDR3 amino acids: CASSQEGGLAADTQYF. Written as DNA, the CDR3 is TGTGCCAGCAGCCAAGAAGGTGGACTAGCGGCAGATACGCAGTATTTT.

The gene calls are TRBV7-9 and TRBJ1-3, with D perhaps matching TRBD1 (5 bases). The CDR3 loop spans 15 amino acids. V lost 4 bases, J lost 0 bases, and 10 bases lay in between. From germline, CDR1 is SEHNR and CDR2 FQNEAQ (reference sequence). CDR3 in DNA: TGTGCCAGCAGCTCCAGGGTTCTCTCTGGAAACACCATATATTTT. It specifies CASSSRVLSGNTIYF.

The chain has TRBV2 and TRBJ2-7; TRBD2 matches 12 bases. Germline values: CDR1 SNHLY, CDR2 FYNNEI. J was trimmed by 5 bases and V by 5 bases; bases with no gene match: 7. The CDR3 has 15 amino acids. The chain's CDR3 is CASSRLAGAQNEQYF. The CDR3 DNA follows: TGTGCCAGCAGTCGACTAGCGGGAGCTCAAAACGAGCAGTACTTC.

V and J are TRBV2 and TRBJ1-6; the D gene is possibly TRBD1 (6 bases). Trimming cost V 4 bases and J 10 bases, with 17 bases left between them. Germline V gene sequence: CDR1 SNHLY, CDR2 FYNNEI. CDR3 length: 15 residues. The CDR3 loop reads CASSATGPPESPLHF. DNA for the CDR3: TGTGCCAGCAGTGCCACAGGGCCCCCCGAGTCACCCCTCCACTTT.

This sequence joins TRBV19 and TRBJ2-7, with a weak D call TRBD1 (7 bases). This CDR3 region has 15 residues. V lost 3 bases and J 3 bases, leaving 15 bases between the germline ends. Per germline, CDR1 LNHDA and CDR2 SQIVND (reference sequence). This CDR3 reads CASSIGAGGRYEQYF. The CDR3 DNA reads as TGTGCCAGTAGTATCGGGGCAGGGGGGCGCTACGAGCAGTACTTC.

The chain carries TRBV19 and TRBJ1-5; 8 bases line up with TRBD1. Germline assignment: CDR1 LNHDA and CDR2 SQIVND (reference sequence). Trimming took 6 bases from V and 7 from J; bases not matched to a gene: 14. This CDR3 is 16 amino acids long. CDR3 loop: CASSQLRDRLDQPQHF. The DNA of the CDR3 is TGTGCCAGTAGCCAACTCCGGGACAGGTTGGACCAGCCCCAGCATTTT.

The chain recombines TRBV5-1 with TRBJ2-5; 7 positions match TRBD2. The trim removed 3 bases at V and 0 bases at J, leaving 2 bases unmatched. The germline gives CDR1 SGHRS, CDR2 YFSETQ. This CDR3 comprises 14 residues. CDR3 amino acids: CASSSGTNQETQYF. CDR3 DNA sequence: TGCGCCAGCAGCTCCGGGACTAACCAAGAGACCCAGTACTTC. The variable domain in full, with the rest retrieved from reference TRBV5-1 and TRBJ2-5, is KAGVTQTPRYLIKTRGQQVTLSCSPISGHRSVSWYQQTPGQGLQFLFEYFSETQRNKGNFPGRFSGRQFSNSRSEMNVSTLELGDSALYLCASSSGTNQETQYFGPGTRLLVL.

The rearrangement joins TRBV29-1 to TRBJ2-1; TRBD2 matches at 10 bases. After removal of 1 base from V and 0 bases from J, the junction contained 12 bases not matched to a gene. The CDR3 runs 19 residues. The germline CDR1 and CDR2 sequences are SQVTM and ANQGSEA. This CDR3 reads CSVEGVSPLAGFSYNEQFF. The CDR3 DNA reads TGCAGCGTTGAAGGAGTATCGCCACTAGCGGGGTTCTCCTACAATGAGCAGTTCTTC.